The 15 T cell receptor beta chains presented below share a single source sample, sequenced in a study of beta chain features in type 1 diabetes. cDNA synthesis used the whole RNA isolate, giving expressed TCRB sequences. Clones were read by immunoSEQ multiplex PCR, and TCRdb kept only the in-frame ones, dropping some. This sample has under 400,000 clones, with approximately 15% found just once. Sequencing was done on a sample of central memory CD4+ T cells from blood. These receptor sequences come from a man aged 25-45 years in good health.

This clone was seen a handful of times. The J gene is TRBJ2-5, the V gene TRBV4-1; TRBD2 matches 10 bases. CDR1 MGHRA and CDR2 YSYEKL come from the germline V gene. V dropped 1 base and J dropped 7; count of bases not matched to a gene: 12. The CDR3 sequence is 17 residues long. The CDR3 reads CASSQVASGGPSGTQYF. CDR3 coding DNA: TGCGCCAGCAGCCAAGTCGCTAGCGGGGGACCCTCGGGGACCCAGTACTTC.

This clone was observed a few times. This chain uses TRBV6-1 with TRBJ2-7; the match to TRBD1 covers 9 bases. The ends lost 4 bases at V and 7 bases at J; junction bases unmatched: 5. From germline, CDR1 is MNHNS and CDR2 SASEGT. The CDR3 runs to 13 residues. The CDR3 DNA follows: TGTGCCAGCAGTGCGGGACAGGGTTTGGAGCAGTACGTC. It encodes CASSAGQGLEQYV.

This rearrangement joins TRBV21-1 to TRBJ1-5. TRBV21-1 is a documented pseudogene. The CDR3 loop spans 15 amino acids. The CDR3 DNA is TGTGCCAGCAGCAAGTTTTGGAATAGCAATCAGCCCCAGCATTTT. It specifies CASSKFWNSNQPQHF.

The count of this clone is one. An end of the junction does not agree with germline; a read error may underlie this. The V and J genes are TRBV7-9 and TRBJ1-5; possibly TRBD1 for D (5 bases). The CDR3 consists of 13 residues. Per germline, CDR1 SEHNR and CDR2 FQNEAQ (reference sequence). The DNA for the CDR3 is TGTGCCAGCGGCTTAGCAGGGTCTCAGCCCCAGCATTTT. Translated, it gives CASGLAGSQPQHF. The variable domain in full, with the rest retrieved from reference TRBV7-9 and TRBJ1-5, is DTGVSQNPRHKITKRGQNVTFRCDPISEHNRLYWYRQTLGQGPEFLTYFQNEAQLEKSRLLSDRFSAERPKGSFSTLEIQRTEQGDSAMYLCASGLAGSQPQHFGDGTRLSIL.

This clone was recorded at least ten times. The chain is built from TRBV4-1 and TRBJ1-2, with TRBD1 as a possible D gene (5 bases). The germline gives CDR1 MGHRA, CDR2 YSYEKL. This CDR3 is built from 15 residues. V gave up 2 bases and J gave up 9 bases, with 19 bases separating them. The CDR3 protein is CASSQPAVGRASYTF. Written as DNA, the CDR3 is TGCGCCAGCAGCCAACCAGCTGTCGGCAGGGCAAGCTACACCTTC.

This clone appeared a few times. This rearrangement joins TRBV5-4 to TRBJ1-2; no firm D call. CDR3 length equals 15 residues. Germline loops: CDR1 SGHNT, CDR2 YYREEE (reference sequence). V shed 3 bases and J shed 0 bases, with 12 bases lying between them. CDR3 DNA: TGTGCCAGCAGCTCGGGAACCGTAACTAACTATGGCTACACCTTC. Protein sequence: CASSSGTVTNYGYTF.

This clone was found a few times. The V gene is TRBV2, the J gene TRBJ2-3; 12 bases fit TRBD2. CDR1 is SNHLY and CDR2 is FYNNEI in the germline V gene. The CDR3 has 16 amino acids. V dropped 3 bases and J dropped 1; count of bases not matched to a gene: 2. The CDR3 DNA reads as TGTGCCAGCAGTGAGAGACTAGCGGGAGGCACAGATACGCAGTATTTT. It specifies CASSERLAGGTDTQYF.

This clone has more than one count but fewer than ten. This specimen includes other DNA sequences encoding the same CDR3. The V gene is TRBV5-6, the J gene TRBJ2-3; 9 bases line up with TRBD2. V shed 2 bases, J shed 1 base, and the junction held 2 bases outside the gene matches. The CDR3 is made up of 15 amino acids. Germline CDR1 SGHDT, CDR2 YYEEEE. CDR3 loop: CASSLRTSGTDTQYF. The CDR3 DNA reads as TGTGCCAGCAGCTTACGGACTAGCGGCACAGATACGCAGTATTTT.

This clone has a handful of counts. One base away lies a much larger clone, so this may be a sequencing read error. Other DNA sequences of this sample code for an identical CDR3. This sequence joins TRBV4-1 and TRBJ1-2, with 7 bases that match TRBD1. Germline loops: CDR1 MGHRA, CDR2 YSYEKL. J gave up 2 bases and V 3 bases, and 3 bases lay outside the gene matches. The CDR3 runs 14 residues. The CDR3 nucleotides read TGCGCCAGCAGCCACGGGACAGAGAACTATGGCTACACCTTC. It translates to CASSHGTENYGYTF.

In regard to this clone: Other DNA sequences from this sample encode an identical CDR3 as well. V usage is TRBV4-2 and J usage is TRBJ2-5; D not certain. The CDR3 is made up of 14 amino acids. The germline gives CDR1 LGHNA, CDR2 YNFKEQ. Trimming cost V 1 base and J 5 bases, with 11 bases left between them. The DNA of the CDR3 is TGTGCCAGCAGCCAAGTCCCGGGTGGGGAGACCCAGTACTTC. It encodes CASSQVPGGETQYF.

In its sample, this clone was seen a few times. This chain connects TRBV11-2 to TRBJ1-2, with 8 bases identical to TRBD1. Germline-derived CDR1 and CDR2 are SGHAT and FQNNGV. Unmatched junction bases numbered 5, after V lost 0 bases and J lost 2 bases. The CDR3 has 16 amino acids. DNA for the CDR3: TGTGCCAGCAGCTTAGATCAGGACAGGGTGAACTATGGCTACACCTTC. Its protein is CASSLDQDRVNYGYTF.

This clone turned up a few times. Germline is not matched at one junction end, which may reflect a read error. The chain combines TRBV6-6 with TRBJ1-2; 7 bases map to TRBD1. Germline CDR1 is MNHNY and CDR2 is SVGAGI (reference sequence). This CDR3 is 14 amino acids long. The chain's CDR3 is CAISESGQGDGYTF. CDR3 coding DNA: TGTGCCATCAGTGAGTCGGGCCAGGGGGATGGCTACACCTTC.

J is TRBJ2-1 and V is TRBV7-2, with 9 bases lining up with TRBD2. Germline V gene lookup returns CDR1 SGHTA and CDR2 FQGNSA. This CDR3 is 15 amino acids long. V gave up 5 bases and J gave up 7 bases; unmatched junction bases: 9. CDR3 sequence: CASSGSGSFGNEQFF. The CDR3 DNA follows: TGTGCCAGCAGCGGTAGCGGGAGTTTTGGTAATGAGCAGTTCTTC.

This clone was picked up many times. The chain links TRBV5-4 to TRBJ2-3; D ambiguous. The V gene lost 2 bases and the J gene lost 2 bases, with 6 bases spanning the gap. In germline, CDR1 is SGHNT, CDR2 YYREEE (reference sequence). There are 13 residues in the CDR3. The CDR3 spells CASSFQITDTQYF. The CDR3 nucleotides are TGTGCCAGCAGCTTCCAGATCACAGATACGCAGTATTTT.

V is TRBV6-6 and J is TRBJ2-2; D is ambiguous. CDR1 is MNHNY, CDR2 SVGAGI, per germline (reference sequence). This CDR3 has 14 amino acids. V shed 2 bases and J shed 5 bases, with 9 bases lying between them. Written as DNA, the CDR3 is TGTGCCAGCAGTTACGGGTCAGGTACCGGGGAGCTGTTTTTT. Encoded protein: CASSYGSGTGELFF.